This T cell receptor beta chain was sequenced in a study of glioma-infiltrating T cells. The study's findings and limits: Non-neoplastic patients had below-expected tissue-blood divergence, while all gliomas exceeded expectation.

CDR1 is SGHTA, CDR2 FQGNSA, per germline. The germline V and J ends were trimmed by 0 bases and 6 bases, with 8 bases remaining between them. This CDR3 comprises 14 residues. The sample holds many counts of this clonotype. Antigen unknown. Using RNA template, CDR3s of TCR alpha and beta were amplified with iRepertoire arm-PCR. TCRdb analysed the multiplex PCR reads with MiXCR anew, one entry per CDR3 protein. This table holds over 100,000 distinct CDR3 sequences, 25% to 30% found once. The sequence came from a human donor with low-grade glioma or glioblastoma, undergoing nonglioma brain surgery, or in good health (not recorded which). The sequencing sample was made of glioma tissue, nonneoplastic brain tissue, or PBMCs (not recorded which). The chain links TRBV7-2 to TRBJ1-4, with D possibly being TRBD1 (5 bases). CDR3 sequence (DNA): TGTGCCAGCAGCTTAGCAGGGACGTATGAAAAACTGTTTTTT. Amino acid sequence: CASSLAGTYEKLFF.